A single T cell receptor beta chain is shown here with its context. TCRdb's copy holds only in-frame clones and misses some; the assay was immunoSEQ multiplex PCR. The sample records 40,000 to 50,000 clones, nearly 95% being singletons. This CDR3 comprises 17 residues. Between the trimmed V and J ends, which lost 1 base and 0 bases, there was a span of 15 bases. Per the germline V gene, CDR1 is SGHVS and CDR2 is FNYEAQ. This sample is part of a study of resident and recirculating memory T cells in vitiligo. The chain carries TRBV7-6 and TRBJ1-2, with TRBD1 as a possible D gene (6 bases). The sequenced material came from blood. The clonotype comes from a male donor with vitiligo. The CDR3 reads CASSLGPLDRTNYGYTF. CDR3 in DNA: TGTGCCAGCAGCTTAGGCCCTCTAGACAGGACTAACTATGGCTACACCTTC. The whole variable domain, filled in from reference TRBV7-6 and TRBJ1-2, reads GAGVSQSPRYKVTKRGQDVALRCDPISGHVSLYWYRQALGQGPEFLTYFNYEAQQDKSGLPNDRFSAERPEGSISTLTIQRTEQRDSAMYRCASSLGPLDRTNYGYTFGSGTRLTVV.